This paragraph covers one T cell receptor (beta chain) sequence. Its antigen is unidentified. Germline loops: CDR1 MNHEY, CDR2 SVGAGI. This CDR3 is 14 amino acids long. With 0 bases removed from V and 4 bases from J, the gap between germline ends came to 7 bases. These data are taken from a study of cytomegalovirus exposure and HLA in healthy donors. 60 Vbeta and 13 Jbeta primers were used in PCR. Sequenced by immunoSEQ multiplex PCR; TCRdb stores in-frame clones only, minus some. This repertoire shows 95,000 to 150,000 clones, 70% to 80% found once; its top ten account for about 2.5%. Study-wide points: Confirmation was obtained in vitro that a few CMV-associated chains are specific for CMV antigens.

The sample consisted of PBMCs. The V and J genes are TRBV6-5 and TRBJ1-3; TRBD1 might be the D (5 bases). This TCR came from a woman aged 40 to 55 in good health and CMV-seropositive. This CDR3 reads CASSYSGEGNTIYF. Written as DNA, the CDR3 is TGTGCCAGCAGTTACTCAGGGGAAGGAAACACCATATATTTT.